The TCR beta chain described here comes from a study of T-cell reconstitution after alpha-beta-depleted transplantation in children. Notes on this clonotype: The antigen is not known.

Study observations and caveats: Hyperexpanded clones declined; after one year, newly produced T cells mostly supplied diversity.

Germline loops: CDR1 LNHNV, CDR2 YYDKDF (reference sequence). Trimming pared 4 bases from V and 6 bases from J, leaving 16 bases between. This CDR3 has 14 residues. Researchers prepared the TCRbeta library using unique molecular identifiers, the study reports. A single record per CDR3 protein comes from TCRdb applying MiXCR to the PCR reads. This table holds about 580,000 distinct CDR3 sequences, 23% found once. The source material was PBMCs, mostly from graft donor cells, sampled 360 days after TCRalphabeta/CD19-depleted stem cell transplant. The V call is TRBV15, the J call TRBJ2-7; the D gene is possibly TRBD1 (5 bases). The clonotype was recovered from a boy younger than two who had a stem cell transplant for acute myeloid leukemia, so the T cells may come from the graft donor. Here the CDR3 DNA reads TGTGCCACCAGCACCTTGGGGCAGCCGGGCGAGCAGTACTTC. This translates into CATSTLGQPGEQYF.